This T cell receptor beta chain was sequenced during a study of CD8+ T cells in alopecia areata. Germline-derived CDR1 and CDR2 are SQVTM and ANQGSEA. V lost 7 bases to trimming and J lost 1 base, with 10 bases between them. The CDR3 extends over 12 amino acids. Following RNA extraction, reverse transcription yielded cDNA that acted as the sequencing template. The data were produced by immunoSEQ multiplex PCR, yet TCRdb's version contains in-frame clones alone and is incomplete. The sample includes some 190,000 clones, more than 55% seen only once; the top ten take about 1.3%. Treatment indicated: oral pan-JAK inhibitor, 5-10 mg twice daily.

This receptor was obtained from a human donor with alopecia areata. The V and J genes are TRBV29-1 and TRBJ2-5; D might be TRBD1 (6 bases). The sequencing used CD4+ T cells sorted from blood, collected at week 49, from a patient treated with tofacitinib. CDR3 bases: TGCAGCGCCCGACAGGCCCAAGAGACCCAGTACTTC. Translation: CSARQAQETQYF.